This T cell receptor beta chain derives from a study of shared clonotypes between healthy human individuals. Study overall: Per donor, three plates held CD4 naive cells, three held CD4 memory, two held CD8 naive and one held CD8 memory.

CD45RO-negative CD8 cells positively selected for CCR7 made up the naive population, which excluded terminally differentiated effector memory CD45RA+ cells. Every donor was a Caucasian adult from Nashville, Tennessee. General observations from the study: Several donors shared about 4.5% of their naive CD4 clonotypes.

CDR1 MDHEN and CDR2 SYDVKM come from the germline V gene. The V gene end was trimmed by 6 bases and the J gene end by 5 bases; junction bases not matched to a gene: 12. This CDR3 spans 15 amino acids. As concerns this clone: The antigen is unknown.

Sequencing was performed with immunoSEQ multiplex PCR; in TCRdb, only in-frame clones are kept and a portion is missing. The top ten clones hold about 1.1% of a sample with some 2,000,000 clones, just under 95% of them seen once. The sequencing sample was made of naive CD8+ T cells sorted from blood. The receptor was isolated from a man between 18 and 35 years old in good health. The chain has TRBV28 and TRBJ2-7; 8 bases map to TRBD1. The CDR3 spells CASSLPGTGSHEQYF. CDR3 nucleotide sequence: TGTGCCAGCAGCCTCCCTGGGACAGGATCCCACGAGCAGTACTTC.